This TCR beta chain comes out of a study of preoperative IRX-2 immunotherapy in early breast cancer. Treatment: preoperative locoregional IRX-2 cytokine immunotherapy. Clones were sequenced by immunoSEQ multiplex PCR, and TCRdb holds only the in-frame ones, with some missing. Of about 19,000 clones in the sample, just under 85% were seen once. The length of the CDR3 is 17 residues. The source was lymph node tissue, collected after IRX-2 immunotherapy. This TCR was sampled from a human donor with breast cancer. V gene TRBV1 combines with J gene TRBJ1-2; the table's D call TRBD1 went unverified against the DNA. TRBV1 constitutes a pseudogene. The CDR3 DNA is TGCGCCAGCAGCCAAGAACACCAAATACAGCTTGCCTATGGCTACACCTTC. Translating gives CASSQEHQIQLAYGYTF.